A single sample gave rise to the 23 T cell receptor beta chains below, sequenced in a study of blood T cells in healthy people across ages. Together with a sample-barcoded 5' primer, a J-beta primer mix was included in a second PCR lasting about 7 to 11 cycles. Each CDR3 protein is one row after TCRdb ran MiXCR on the 5' RACE reads. The table has roughly 1 million distinct CDR3 sequences, 20% to 25% seen once. These sequences were also reported in another study, on T cells of mothers and their children.

Sequenced input: blood. The receptors originated from a girl aged 2-10 years in good health.

This clonotype was counted between two and nine times. V and J are TRBV2 and TRBJ2-5; D is ambiguous. V shed 3 bases and J shed 5 bases, with 13 bases lying between them. CDR3 length: 14 residues. CDR1 is SNHLY, CDR2 FYNNEI, per germline. CDR3 coding DNA: TGTGCCAGCAGTGACCTCAGTGGTGGGGAGACCCAGTACTTC. This codes for CASSDLSGGETQYF.

V is TRBV12-3 or TRBV12-4 and J is TRBJ2-5; D ambiguous. This CDR3 has 13 residues. V was pared by 7 bases and J by 3 bases, with 12 bases between. This CDR3 reads CASTDPNKETQYF. CDR3 nucleotides: TGTGCCAGCACCGACCCCAATAAAGAGACCCAGTACTTC.

Notes on this clonotype: At one end the junction does not follow the germline gene, possibly because of a read error. This chain uses TRBV7-7 with TRBJ1-3, with unresolved D. Per the germline V gene, CDR1 is SSHAT and CDR2 is FNYEAQ (reference sequence). The CDR3 length is 14 residues. This CDR3 is CASSPGLAENTIYF. The DNA for the CDR3 is TGTGCTAGCAGCCCTGGGCTGGCTGAAAACACCATATATTTT.

Comment on this clonotype: One end of the junction does not line up with germline, which may come from a read error. V gene TRBV28 combines with J gene TRBJ2-4, with 8 nucleotides matching TRBD2. The CDR3 is 15 residues long. From germline, CDR1 is MDHEN and CDR2 SYDVKM. This CDR3 is CASSWGGGSKDIQYF. CDR3 coding DNA: TGTGCCAGCAGTTGGGGCGGGGGGTCCAAAGACATTCAGTACTTC.

In this sample, this clonotype turned up a few times. The chain combines TRBV7-6 with TRBJ2-3, with a weak D call TRBD2 (6 bases). The V gene lost 1 base and the J gene lost 2 bases, with 13 bases spanning the gap. Germline CDR1 reads SGHVS; CDR2 reads FNYEAQ. The CDR3 is made up of 16 amino acids. The CDR3 coding sequence is TGTGCCAGCAGCTTAGTATCGGGGGAAGACACAGATACGCAGTATTTT. Translating it yields CASSLVSGEDTDTQYF.

This clonotype was observed a handful of times. The gene calls are TRBV28 and TRBJ2-5; D is unresolved. With the DNA end fitting TRBJ2-7 better, the J assignment may be wrong. CDR3 length: 14 residues. Germline CDR1 and CDR2: MDHEN and SYDVKM. The CDR3 is CASRLSSPTYEQYF. DNA of the CDR3: TGTGCCAGCCGACTTAGCTCTCCTACCTACGAGCAGTACTTC.

V is TRBV12-5 and J is TRBJ2-2, with a possible D match to TRBD1 (6 bases). The CDR3 has 16 amino acids. V gave up 1 base and J gave up 3 bases, with 12 bases separating them. Germline V gene lookup returns CDR1 LGHNT and CDR2 FRNRAP. CDR3 region: CASGLAMDRYTGELFF. The CDR3 DNA reads TGTGCTAGTGGTTTGGCCATGGACAGATACACCGGGGAGCTGTTTTTT.

This clonotype was counted between two and nine times. The chain couples TRBV15 to TRBJ1-2; 9 positions match TRBD1. In germline, CDR1 is LNHNV, CDR2 YYDKDF (reference sequence). V dropped 0 bases and J dropped 4; count of bases not matched to a gene: 6. There are 16 residues in the CDR3. CDR3 bases: TGTGCCACCAGCAGAGATATTGGACAGGGGATCTATGGCTACACCTTC. This sequence encodes CATSRDIGQGIYGYTF.

In regard to this clonotype: This sequence may be a read error, since a much larger clone differs from it by one base. V is TRBV6-4 and J is TRBJ2-3; unclear D gene. V was shortened by 2 bases and J by 2 bases, with 5 bases between the two germline ends. From germline, CDR1 is MRHNA and CDR2 SNTAGT. The CDR3 has 13 amino acids. The CDR3 DNA follows: TGTGCCAGCAGTGACGGGGTCACAGATACGCAGTATTTT. This codes for CASSDGVTDTQYF.

The chain combines TRBV20-1 with TRBJ2-3; TRBD2 matches at 12 bases. The CDR3 spans 14 residues. Trimming at V came to 5 bases and at J to 6 bases, leaving 6 bases not matched to a gene. Germline V gives CDR1 DFQATT, CDR2 SNEGSKA (reference sequence). The CDR3 loop reads CSAQDLAGGDTQYF. Here the CDR3 DNA reads TGCAGTGCTCAAGACCTAGCGGGAGGGGATACGCAGTATTTT.

This chain connects TRBV2 to TRBJ2-5; D unresolved. With the DNA end fitting TRBJ2-7 better, the J assignment may be wrong. The CDR3 extends over 14 amino acids. From germline, CDR1 is SNHLY and CDR2 FYNNEI. CDR3 coding DNA: TGTGCCAGCAGTGACTTGGAGAGGCCCTACGAGCAGTACTTC. Translated: CASSDLERPYEQYF.

This clonotype was counted only a few times. This chain links TRBV20-1 with TRBJ2-7; D perhaps matches TRBD1 (5 bases). V dropped 4 bases and J dropped 4 bases, with 8 bases sitting between them. The V gene's germline CDR1 is DFQATT and CDR2 SNEGSKA (reference sequence). This CDR3 has 11 residues. CDR3 in amino acids: CSATDRYEQYF. In DNA form, the CDR3 reads TGCAGTGCTACCGACAGATACGAGCAGTACTTC.

This sequence joins TRBV4-1 and TRBJ2-5; D tentatively fits TRBD1 or TRBD2 (6 bases each). Germline lookup yields CDR1 MGHRA and CDR2 YSYEKL. Trimming removed 0 bases from V and 4 bases from J, with 12 bases in between. The CDR3 spans 15 residues. The CDR3 region has the DNA TGCGCCAGCAGCCAAGAACACAGGGAGGCAGAGACCCAGTACTTC. It is translated as CASSQEHREAETQYF.

This clonotype appeared a few times. The chain joins TRBV11-2 to TRBJ2-1, with D maybe TRBD2 (6 bases). V lost 1 base, J lost 8 bases, and 15 bases lay in between. From germline, CDR1 is SGHAT and CDR2 FQNNGV. This CDR3 is built from 15 residues. The CDR3 loop is CASSLVSSGRYEQFF. The CDR3, as DNA: TGTGCCAGCAGCTTAGTTTCGAGCGGGCGCTATGAGCAGTTCTTC.

The chain couples TRBV12-3 or TRBV12-4 to TRBJ2-3; TRBD1 is a possible D gene (5 bases). V was shortened by 3 bases and J by 1 base, with 8 bases between the two germline ends. The CDR3 runs 14 residues. This CDR3 reads CASSFRAGTDTQYF. The CDR3 DNA sequence: TGTGCCAGCAGTTTCAGGGCGGGCACAGATACGCAGTATTTT.

V is TRBV7-8 and J is TRBJ2-6, with D perhaps TRBD1 (5 bases). The CDR3 sequence is 18 residues long. The V end lost 0 bases, the J end lost 0 bases, and 12 bases lay between the germline ends. CDR1 and CDR2 from the germline V gene are SGHVS and FQNEAQ. The CDR3 DNA reads TGTGCCAGCAGCTTAGCACCGACAGCCACCTCTGGGGCCAACGTCCTGACTTTC. It codes for CASSLAPTATSGANVLTF.

This clonotype was counted a few times. The chain has TRBV6-1 and TRBJ1-1; a possible D gene is TRBD1 (5 bases). Trimming removed 8 bases at V and 1 base at J, with 11 bases between. Germline V gene data show CDR1 as MNHNS and CDR2 as SASEGT. The CDR3 extends over 13 amino acids. The CDR3 sequence: CASGTAANTEAFF. DNA of the CDR3: TGTGCCAGCGGGACCGCTGCGAACACTGAAGCTTTCTTT.

This clonotype occurred a few times. The chain uses TRBV7-2 and TRBJ2-2; tentative D call: TRBD2 (5 bases). Germline CDR1 reads SGHTA; CDR2 reads FQGNSA. The CDR3 runs to 14 residues. The germline V and J ends were trimmed by 5 bases and 7 bases, with 14 bases remaining between them. The CDR3 sequence: CASSPFPGGGELFF. Written as DNA, the CDR3 is TGTGCCAGCAGCCCCTTCCCCGGAGGCGGGGAGCTGTTTTTT.

This sequence joins TRBV7-2 and TRBJ2-3; D not resolved. V lost 5 bases and J 4 bases, leaving 10 bases between the germline ends. Germline V gene lookup returns CDR1 SGHTA and CDR2 FQGNSA. The CDR3 totals 13 residues. As DNA, the CDR3 is TGTGCCAGCAGCCCCCTGAGTTCAGATACGCAGTATTTT. This gives the protein CASSPLSSDTQYF.

The V and J genes are TRBV28 and TRBJ1-4; D gene uncertain. Trimming pared 6 bases from V and 6 bases from J, leaving 14 bases between. The CDR3 has 14 residues. Germline V CDR1 and CDR2: MDHEN, SYDVKM. The CDR3 spells CASSHRTRDEKLFF. The CDR3 coding sequence is TGTGCCAGCAGCCACCGGACTAGAGATGAAAAACTGTTTTTT.

The V and J genes are TRBV28 and TRBJ1-2; 7 bases fit TRBD1. The CDR3 extends over 13 amino acids. After removal of 6 bases from V and 5 bases from J, the junction contained 6 bases not matched to a gene. Germline-derived CDR1 and CDR2 are MDHEN and SYDVKM. CDR3 residues: CASRRDREYGYTF. The CDR3 nucleotides are TGTGCCAGCAGGCGCGACAGGGAGTATGGCTACACCTTC.

The DNA of the CDR3 is TGTGCCAGCAGGGTGACTAGCGGGAGTGGGAGCGGGGAGACCCAGTACTTC. Protein sequence: CASRVTSGSGSGETQYF. The chain recombines TRBV21-1 with TRBJ2-5; the table calls TRBD2, which could not be checked here. TRBV21-1 constitutes a pseudogene. This CDR3 is 17 amino acids long.

This rearrangement joins TRBV12-5 to TRBJ1-5, with 10 bases that match TRBD1. Germline V gives CDR1 LGHNT, CDR2 FRNRAP. The CDR3 is 16 amino acids. V was clipped by 6 bases and J by 4 bases; unmatched bases: 9. The CDR3 bases are TGTGCTAGTGGCCACCTGGGGACAGGGGAGAATCAGCCCCAGCATTTT. Its protein is CASGHLGTGENQPQHF. Filled out from reference TRBV12-5 and TRBJ1-5, the complete variable domain reads DARVTQTPRHKVTEMGQEVTMRCQPILGHNTVFWYRQTMMQGLELLAYFRNRAPLDDSGMPKDRFSAEMPDATLATLKIQPSEPRDSAVYFCASGHLGTGENQPQHFGDGTRLSIL.